These 32 T cell receptor beta chains share one sample of origin, sequenced in a study of patients and donors after allogeneic stem cell transplantation. Via MiXCR, TCRdb re-called the RT-PCR reads, giving one row per CDR3 protein. This sample has about 100,000 distinct CDR3 sequences, with 35% found just once. Input material: blood, either unsorted or a sorted T cell fraction (not recorded which). The source is a human donor who was either an allogeneic HSCT recipient or a stem cell or donor lymphocyte infusion donor (not recorded which). It is not recorded whose cells these are; they may come from a transplant donor.

The rearrangement links TRBV15 to TRBJ1-6; possible D gene TRBD1, 5 bases. This CDR3 is 14 amino acids long. Germline V lookup: CDR1 LNHNV, CDR2 YYDKDF (reference sequence). The V and J ends lost 4 bases and 8 bases respectively, with 12 bases between them. This CDR3 is CATSIRQLDSPLHF. The CDR3 nucleotides read TGTGCCACCAGCATAAGACAGCTCGATTCACCCCTCCACTTT.

The chain is built from TRBV6-7 and TRBJ2-7; D might be TRBD1 (6 bases). TRBV6-7 is assigned to the ORF class and has an uncertain function. The germline V and J ends were trimmed by 5 bases and 10 bases, with 9 bases remaining between them. The CDR3 consists of 10 residues. CDR3 sequence reads: CASSRTAQYF. The CDR3 DNA follows: TGTGCCAGCAGTAGGACAGCTCAGTACTTC.

This clonotype was seen more than once but under ten times. The chain joins TRBV10-3 to TRBJ2-3; D gene unclear. CDR1 and CDR2 from the germline V gene are ENHRY and SYGVKD. This CDR3 has 12 amino acids. Trimming pared 3 bases from V and 6 bases from J, leaving 7 bases between. CDR3 in DNA: TGTGCCATCAGTGATACAGCCGATACGCAGTATTTT. Translated: CAISDTADTQYF.

V gene TRBV5-1 combines with J gene TRBJ2-3; D gene ambiguous. The CDR3 covers 16 residues. Germline V lookup: CDR1 SGHRS, CDR2 YFSETQ. Trimming took 3 bases from V and 6 from J, leaving 20 bases between them. CDR3 amino acids: CASSYASLPPQDTQYF. For the CDR3, the DNA is TGCGCCAGCAGCTATGCTAGTCTACCCCCTCAGGATACGCAGTATTTT.

The chain uses TRBV12-3 or TRBV12-4 and TRBJ2-1, with D tentatively TRBD2 (5 bases). The CDR3 contains 11 residues. V gave up 1 base and J gave up 16 bases, with 11 bases separating them. Here the CDR3 DNA reads TGTGCCAGCAGTTTAGAGAGGGCCCGATTCTTC. It encodes CASSLERARFF.

V and J are TRBV12-3 or TRBV12-4 and TRBJ2-1, with 12 bases lining up with TRBD2. The CDR3 has 15 amino acids. The V and J ends lost 2 bases and 8 bases, in that order; junction bases with no gene match: 4. The DNA of the CDR3 is TGTGCCAGCAGTTTATTGACTAGCGGGAGCTATGAGCAGTTCTTC. The encoded protein is CASSLLTSGSYEQFF.

This clonotype has just a few counts. The chain recombines TRBV7-2 with TRBJ1-2; D is undetermined. Trimming took off 8 bases at V and 5 bases at J, with 21 bases between the two ends. Germline lookup yields CDR1 SGHTA and CDR2 FQGNSA. The CDR3 consists of 15 residues. CDR3 in DNA: TGTGCCAGCCGACTAGGCGGCCAGGCTACGTATGGCTACACCTTC. It yields the protein CASRLGGQATYGYTF.

V usage is TRBV20-1 and J usage is TRBJ2-3; D possibly corresponds to TRBD2 (6 bases). Deletions cut 2 bases from V and 6 bases from J, with 18 bases between. Germline V gives CDR1 DFQATT, CDR2 SNEGSKA (reference sequence). The CDR3 extends over 15 amino acids. CDR3 sequence reads: CSARRSGARSDTQYF. The CDR3 bases are TGCAGTGCTAGACGTAGCGGAGCCCGGAGTGATACGCAGTATTTT.

The table lists this clonotype with a few counts. This chain connects TRBV7-2 to TRBJ2-4; possibly TRBD1 or TRBD2 for D (5 bases each). The CDR3 is 17 amino acids. Germline CDR1 SGHTA, CDR2 FQGNSA. The V end was cut by 2 bases, the J end by 0 bases, with 14 bases between. CDR3 nucleotides: TGTGCCAGCAGCTTAACCGGGACGGGCCTAGCCAAAAACATTCAGTACTTC. It specifies CASSLTGTGLAKNIQYF.

This clonotype turned up a few times. The J gene is TRBJ2-1, the V gene TRBV29-1; D may be TRBD2 (6 bases). Germline V lookup: CDR1 SQVTM, CDR2 ANQGSEA. The V end was cut by 8 bases, the J end by 0 bases, with 11 bases between. This CDR3 spans 13 amino acids. DNA for the CDR3: TGCAGCCTCCGGGGGAGCTCCTACAATGAGCAGTTCTTC. Its translation is CSLRGSSYNEQFF.

This clonotype was counted between two and nine times. The V gene is TRBV5-1, the J gene TRBJ1-1; no definite D call. Trimming left V 0 bases short and J 5 bases short, with 11 bases between. Germline loops: CDR1 SGHRS, CDR2 YFSETQ. The CDR3 is made up of 14 amino acids. CDR3 in amino acids: CASSLGTSGTEAFF. As DNA, the CDR3 is TGCGCCAGCAGCTTGGGGACCTCGGGGACTGAAGCTTTCTTT.

V usage is TRBV6-6 and J usage is TRBJ2-7, with TRBD2 matching over 7 bases. Germline CDR1 MNHNY, CDR2 SVGAGI (reference sequence). The CDR3 is made up of 17 amino acids. Germline trimming cut 2 bases from V and 1 base from J; bases unmatched to any gene: 11. CDR3 residues: CASSYAAVAGFSYEQYF. DNA for the CDR3: TGTGCCAGCAGTTACGCCGCGGTAGCGGGTTTTTCCTACGAGCAGTACTTC.

V is TRBV12-3 or TRBV12-4 and J is TRBJ2-2; either TRBD1 or TRBD2 may fit D (6 bases each). The germline V and J ends were trimmed by 6 bases and 4 bases, with 18 bases remaining between them. This CDR3 has 16 residues. CDR3 DNA sequence: TGTGCCAGCAGCCTGGGGGGCTTGAGGGGCACCGGGGAGCTGTTTTTT. It translates to CASSLGGLRGTGELFF.

Regarding this clonotype: A read error may produce the germline difference seen at one junction end. This chain joins TRBV20-1 and TRBJ1-2; possible D gene TRBD1, 6 bases. The CDR3 has 14 residues. Germline V gene data show CDR1 as DFQATT and CDR2 as SNEGSKA (reference sequence). The CDR3: CSTSETRGARGYTF. In DNA form, the CDR3 reads TGCAGTACTAGTGAAACACGGGGGGCACGTGGCTACACCTTC.

The chain carries TRBV6-2 or TRBV6-3 and TRBJ2-5; D is tentatively TRBD1 or TRBD2 (5 bases each). Trimming left V 1 base short and J 4 bases short, with 7 bases between. This CDR3 is 13 amino acids long. Germline lookup yields CDR1 MNHEY and CDR2 SVGEGT. In DNA, the CDR3 is TGTGCCAGCAGTTACTTTGGGGGAGAGACCCAGTACTTC. Protein product: CASSYFGGETQYF.

The chain links TRBV7-2 to TRBJ1-5; D gene uncertain. V lost 3 bases to trimming and J lost 9 bases, with 18 bases between them. This CDR3 is built from 15 residues. Germline lookup yields CDR1 SGHTA and CDR2 FQGNSA. The CDR3 DNA reads TGTGCCAGCAGCTTGAGCGCGGGCGGAGCCCTGCCCCAGCATTTT. Translating it yields CASSLSAGGALPQHF.

This clonotype was found a few times. The rearrangement uses TRBV4-3 and TRBJ2-3, with TRBD2 matching over 15 bases. Germline assignment: CDR1 LGHNA and CDR2 YSLEER. There are 18 residues in the CDR3. V dropped 0 bases and J dropped 4; count of bases not matched to a gene: 5. CDR3 DNA sequence: TGCGCCAGCAGCCAAGAGGGACTAGCGGGAGGAGGGGCAGATACGCAGTATTTT. Encoded protein: CASSQEGLAGGGADTQYF.

This clonotype has only a few counts. The chain has TRBV5-8 and TRBJ1-5, with D unclear. CDR1 and CDR2 (germline): SGHTS, YDEGEE. The CDR3 is 12 amino acids. V dropped 5 bases and J dropped 3 bases, with 6 bases sitting between them. CDR3 sequence (DNA): TGTGCCAGCAGGTTCCCCAATCAGCCCCAGCATTTT. This translates into CASRFPNQPQHF.

This clonotype occurred many times. The junction departs from the called germline gene at one end, perhaps through a read error. The chain is built from TRBV12-3 or TRBV12-4 and TRBJ2-7; D ambiguous. This CDR3 comprises 11 residues. CDR3 protein: CASSLGYEQYF. The CDR3 nucleotides read TGTGCCAGCAGCTTAGGCTACGAGCAGTACTTC.

This sequence joins TRBV28 and TRBJ1-5; no reliable D call. The V gene's germline CDR1 is MDHEN and CDR2 SYDVKM. This CDR3 is built from 12 residues. V was trimmed by 5 bases and J by 7 bases, leaving 9 bases between them. The CDR3 loop reads CASSLPSQPQHF. The CDR3 DNA reads TGTGCCAGCAGTCTACCCTCCCAGCCCCAGCATTTT.

This chain uses TRBV6-5 with TRBJ2-1; weak D call: TRBD2 (7 bases). This CDR3 spans 15 amino acids. Trimming took off 0 bases at V and 6 bases at J, with 12 bases between the two ends. Germline values: CDR1 MNHEY, CDR2 SVGAGI. In DNA form, the CDR3 reads TGTGCCAGCAGTTACTCGAGGGCGGGGGCCAATGAGCAGTTCTTC. It yields the protein CASSYSRAGANEQFF.

The chain links TRBV12-3 or TRBV12-4 to TRBJ1-4; D is unclear. The CDR3 is 13 residues long. Trimming took off 9 bases at V and 8 bases at J, with 16 bases between the two ends. CDR3 region: CASRGQEAEKLFF. The DNA of the CDR3 is TGTGCCAGTCGCGGGCAGGAAGCAGAAAAACTGTTTTTT.

This clonotype was seen only a few times. The chain employs TRBV20-1 and TRBJ2-1; 9 bases map to TRBD2. Trimming cost V 1 base and J 3 bases; bases outside gene matches: 1. This CDR3 has 14 amino acids. Germline CDR1 reads DFQATT; CDR2 reads SNEGSKA (reference sequence). The CDR3 loop is CSARVSGSYNEQFF. The CDR3 DNA sequence: TGCAGTGCTAGAGTTAGCGGGAGCTACAATGAGCAGTTCTTC.

V usage is TRBV12-3 or TRBV12-4 and J usage is TRBJ1-2; D is unclear. This CDR3 is built from 13 residues. The V end lost 2 bases, the J end lost 1 base, and 5 bases lay between the germline ends. DNA of the CDR3: TGTGCCAGCAGTTTAACGGATAACTATGGCTACACCTTC. It is translated as CASSLTDNYGYTF.

There are a few counts of this clonotype. The V gene is TRBV6-2 or TRBV6-3, the J gene TRBJ1-5; unclear D gene. CDR1 MNHEY and CDR2 SVGEGT come from the germline V gene. This CDR3 is built from 16 residues. The ends were cut back, 5 bases at V and 5 bases at J, with 19 bases in the middle. The CDR3 sequence is CASSRTYRGKDQPQHF. The DNA of the CDR3 is TGTGCCAGCAGTCGTACATACCGGGGTAAGGATCAGCCCCAGCATTTT.

V and J are TRBV20-1 and TRBJ2-3; 7 bases fit TRBD2. J was trimmed by 6 bases and V by 8 bases; bases with no gene match: 8. Germline values: CDR1 DFQATT, CDR2 SNEGSKA (reference sequence). The CDR3 contains 12 residues. CDR3 coding DNA: TGCAGTATATCTGGCGGGAGTGATACGCAGTATTTT. This encodes CSISGGSDTQYF.

This clonotype was detected only a few times. The genes are TRBV28 and TRBJ1-5; 8 bases align to TRBD1. Germline V gives CDR1 MDHEN, CDR2 SYDVKM. V was pared by 6 bases and J by 5 bases, with 9 bases of the junction left unmatched. This CDR3 region has 15 residues. CDR3 region: CASRPRTGYYQPQHF. The CDR3 region has the DNA TGTGCCAGCAGACCCCGGACAGGGTACTATCAGCCCCAGCATTTT.

This clonotype was recorded once. The rearrangement uses TRBV20-1 and TRBJ2-7, with 8 bases lining up with TRBD2. J was trimmed by 2 bases and V by 8 bases; bases with no gene match: 5. Germline CDR1 DFQATT, CDR2 SNEGSKA (reference sequence). The CDR3 is 12 residues long. In DNA, the CDR3 is TGCAGTCCGACTAGCGTAACCTACGAGCAGTACTTC. Protein product: CSPTSVTYEQYF.

This clonotype was seen only a few times. This chain links TRBV24-1 with TRBJ2-5; D tentatively reads TRBD1 or TRBD2 (5 bases each). This CDR3 has 13 amino acids. Trimming pared 6 bases from V and 1 base from J, leaving 8 bases between. Germline V gives CDR1 KGHDR, CDR2 SFDVKD. CDR3 in DNA: TGTGCCACCAGTCGGGGCAGCCAAGAGACCCAGTACTTC. This encodes CATSRGSQETQYF.

This chain joins TRBV20-1 and TRBJ1-3, with 10 bases that match TRBD1. V dropped 3 bases and J dropped 2; count of bases not matched to a gene: 13. Germline CDR1 is DFQATT and CDR2 is SNEGSKA (reference sequence). CDR3 size: 18 residues. CDR3 nucleotide sequence: TGCAGTGCTAGCCTAAACCCGGGACAGGGGTATGCTGGAAACACCATATATTTT. It codes for CSASLNPGQGYAGNTIYF.

This clonotype was seen a few times. The rearrangement uses TRBV5-1 and TRBJ2-3, with 7 positions matching TRBD1. The CDR3 runs 16 residues. V dropped 1 base and J dropped 2; count of bases not matched to a gene: 7. The V gene's germline CDR1 is SGHRS and CDR2 YFSETQ. The DNA for the CDR3 is TGCGCCAGCAGCTTGACCCCGGGACAGCCCACAGATACGCAGTATTTT. Translating gives CASSLTPGQPTDTQYF.

The V and J genes are TRBV20-1 and TRBJ2-4, with no clear D. Per the germline V gene, CDR1 is DFQATT and CDR2 is SNEGSKA (reference sequence). Trimming shortened V by 2 bases and J by 3 bases, and 5 bases separated the two germline ends. The CDR3 has 12 amino acids. This CDR3 reads CSARHLKNIQYF. CDR3 DNA: TGCAGTGCTAGACACCTCAAAAACATTCAGTACTTC.